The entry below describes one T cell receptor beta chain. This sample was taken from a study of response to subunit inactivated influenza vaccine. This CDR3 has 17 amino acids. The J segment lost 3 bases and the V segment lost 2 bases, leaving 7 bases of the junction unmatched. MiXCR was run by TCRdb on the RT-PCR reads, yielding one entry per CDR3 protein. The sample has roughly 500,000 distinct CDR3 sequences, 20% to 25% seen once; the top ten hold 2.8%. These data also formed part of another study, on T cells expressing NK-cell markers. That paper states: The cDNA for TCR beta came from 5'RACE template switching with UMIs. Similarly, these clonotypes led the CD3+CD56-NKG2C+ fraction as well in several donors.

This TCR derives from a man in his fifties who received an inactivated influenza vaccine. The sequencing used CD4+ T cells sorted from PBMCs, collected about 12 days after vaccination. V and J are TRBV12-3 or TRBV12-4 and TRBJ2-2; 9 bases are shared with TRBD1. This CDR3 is CASSLRRGQGHTGELFF. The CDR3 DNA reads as TGTGCCAGCAGTTTACGGAGGGGACAGGGCCACACCGGGGAGCTGTTTTTT.